The subject of this entry is one T cell receptor (beta chain). Trimming took off 6 bases at V and 3 bases at J, with 15 bases between the two ends. The CDR3 loop spans 14 amino acids. The germline gives CDR1 SGHVS, CDR2 FQNEAQ. The data originate from a study of blood T cell repertoires in COVID-19. Study-level background: Donors in the United States, Italy and Spain gave samples during acute or convalescent COVID-19.

The method was immunoSEQ multiplex PCR; TCRdb's version includes in-frame clones alone and lacks a portion of them. Altogether about 90,000 clones are present, 55% to 75% being singletons, with the ten largest covering approximately 15%. This clonotype was sampled from a woman of 80 years or more with acute or convalescent COVID-19. The chain combines TRBV7-8 with TRBJ2-7; a possible D gene is TRBD1 (5 bases). The sample comprised peripheral blood. DNA of the CDR3: TGTGCCAGCAGGGCTAGGGGCCGCCGCTACGAGCAGTACTTC. The encoded protein is CASRARGRRYEQYF.